This T cell receptor beta chain was captured by sequencing in a study of low-dose radiotherapy and immunotherapy resistance in tumors. Study at large: Each fraction for Cohort 1 was 0.5 Gy, given every 2 weeks, and the total came to 6.5 Gy. The patients were given nivolumab 240 mg every two weeks and ipilimumab 1 mg/kg every six weeks, through an intravenous route.

cDNA synthesis used a TRAV/TRBV-specific primer set for both chains. Using a constant-region primer together with a V-primer adapter, TCRs were subjected to around 20 PCR cycles of amplification. TCRdb re-called the reads through MiXCR, storing one row per CDR3 protein. The sample contains tens of thousands of distinct CDR3 sequences, around 9.2% of which appear only once. As to time point: before trial treatment. The CDR3 runs 14 residues. V lost 0 bases and J 0 bases, leaving 7 bases between the germline ends. Germline values: CDR1 SGDLS, CDR2 YYNGEE. The rearrangement joins TRBV9 to TRBJ2-7; either TRBD1 or TRBD2 may fit D (5 bases each). The receptor was isolated from a male donor with prostate cancer. The source was PBMCs, collected before treatment. The CDR3 DNA is TGTGCCAGCAGCGTAGGGGGGAGCTCCTACGAGCAGTACTTC. As protein: CASSVGGSSYEQYF.